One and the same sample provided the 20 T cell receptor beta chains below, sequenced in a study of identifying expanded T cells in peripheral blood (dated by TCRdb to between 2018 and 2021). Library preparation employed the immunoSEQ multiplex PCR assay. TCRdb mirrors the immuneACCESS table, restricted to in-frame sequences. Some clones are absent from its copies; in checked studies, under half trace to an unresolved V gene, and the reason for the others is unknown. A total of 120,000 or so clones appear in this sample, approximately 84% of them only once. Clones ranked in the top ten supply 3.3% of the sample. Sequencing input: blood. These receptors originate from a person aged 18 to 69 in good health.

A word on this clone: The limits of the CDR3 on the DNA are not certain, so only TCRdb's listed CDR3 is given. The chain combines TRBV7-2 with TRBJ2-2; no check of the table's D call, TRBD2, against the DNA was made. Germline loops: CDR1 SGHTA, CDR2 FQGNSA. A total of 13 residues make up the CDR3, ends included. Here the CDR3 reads CASSLFLSGELFF.

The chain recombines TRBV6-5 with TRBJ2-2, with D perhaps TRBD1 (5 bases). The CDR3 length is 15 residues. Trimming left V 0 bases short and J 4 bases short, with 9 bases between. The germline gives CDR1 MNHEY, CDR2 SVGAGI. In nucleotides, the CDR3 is TGTGCCAGCAGTTACTCAACCAGGGTCACCGGGGAGCTGTTTTTT. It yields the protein CASSYSTRVTGELFF.

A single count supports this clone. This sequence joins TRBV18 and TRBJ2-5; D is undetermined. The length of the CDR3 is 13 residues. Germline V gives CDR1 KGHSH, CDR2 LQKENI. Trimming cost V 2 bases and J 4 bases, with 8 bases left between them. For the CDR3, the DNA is TGTGCCAGCTCACCAGGGATCGGAGAGACCCAGTACTTC. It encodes CASSPGIGETQYF.

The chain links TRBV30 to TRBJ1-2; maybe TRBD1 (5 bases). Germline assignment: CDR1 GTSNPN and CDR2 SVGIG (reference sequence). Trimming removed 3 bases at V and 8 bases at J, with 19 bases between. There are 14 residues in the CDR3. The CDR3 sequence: CAWSKKAGAGGYTF. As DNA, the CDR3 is TGTGCCTGGAGCAAAAAAGCCGGGGCTGGAGGCTACACCTTC.

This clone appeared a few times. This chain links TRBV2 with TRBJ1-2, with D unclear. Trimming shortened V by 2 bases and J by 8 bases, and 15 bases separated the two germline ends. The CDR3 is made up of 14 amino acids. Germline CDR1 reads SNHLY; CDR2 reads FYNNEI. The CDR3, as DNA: TGTGCCAGCAGTGAAATTTCACCCCCGGGGGGCTACACCTTC. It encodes CASSEISPPGGYTF.

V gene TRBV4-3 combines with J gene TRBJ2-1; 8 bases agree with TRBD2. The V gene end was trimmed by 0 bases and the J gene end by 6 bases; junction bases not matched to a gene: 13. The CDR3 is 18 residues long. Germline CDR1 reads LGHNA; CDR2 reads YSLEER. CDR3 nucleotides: TGCGCCAGCAGCCAAGAGGTGCCATTATCGGGGGGGGTCAATGAGCAGTTCTTC. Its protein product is CASSQEVPLSGGVNEQFF.

The CDR3 nucleotides are TGTGCCAGCAGCCAAGGGGCCATAGCGGGGGATTACGAGCAGTACTTC. Amino acid sequence: CASSQGAIAGDYEQYF. This rearrangement joins TRBV9 to TRBJ2-7; the match to TRBD2 covers 9 bases. The CDR3 is 16 amino acids. In germline, CDR1 is SGDLS, CDR2 YYNGEE. Germline trimming cut 4 bases from V and 4 bases from J; bases unmatched to any gene: 12. The whole variable domain, filled in from reference TRBV9 and TRBJ2-7, reads DSGVTQTPKHLITATGQRVTLRCSPRSGDLSVYWYQQSLDQGLQFLIQYYNGEERAKGNILERFSAQQFPDLHSELNLSSLELGDSALYFCASSQGAIAGDYEQYFGPGTRLTVT.

DNA for the CDR3: TGCGCCAGCAGCCCGCGGGGGGCAGAAACTGAAGCTTTCTTT. As protein: CASSPRGAETEAFF. The rearrangement joins TRBV5-1 to TRBJ1-1, with D perhaps TRBD1 (6 bases). The V end lost 4 bases, the J end lost 5 bases, and 15 bases lay between the germline ends. Germline V lookup: CDR1 SGHRS, CDR2 YFSETQ. The length of the CDR3 is 14 residues.

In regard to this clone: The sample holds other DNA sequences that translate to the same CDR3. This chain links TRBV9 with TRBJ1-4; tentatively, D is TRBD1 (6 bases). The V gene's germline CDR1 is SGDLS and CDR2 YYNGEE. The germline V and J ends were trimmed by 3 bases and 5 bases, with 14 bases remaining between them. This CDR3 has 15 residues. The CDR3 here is CASSAYTGLNEKLFF. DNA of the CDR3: TGTGCCAGCAGCGCATATACAGGGCTCAATGAAAAACTGTTTTTT. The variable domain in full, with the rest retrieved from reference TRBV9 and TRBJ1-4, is DSGVTQTPKHLITATGQRVTLRCSPRSGDLSVYWYQQSLDQGLQFLIQYYNGEERAKGNILERFSAQQFPDLHSELNLSSLELGDSALYFCASSAYTGLNEKLFFGSGTQLSVL.

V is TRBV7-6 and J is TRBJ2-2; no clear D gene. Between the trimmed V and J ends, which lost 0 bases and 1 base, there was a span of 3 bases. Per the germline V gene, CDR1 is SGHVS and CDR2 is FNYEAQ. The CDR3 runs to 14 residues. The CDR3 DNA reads TGTGCCAGCAGCTTAGCGATGAACACCGGGGAGCTGTTTTTT. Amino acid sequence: CASSLAMNTGELFF.

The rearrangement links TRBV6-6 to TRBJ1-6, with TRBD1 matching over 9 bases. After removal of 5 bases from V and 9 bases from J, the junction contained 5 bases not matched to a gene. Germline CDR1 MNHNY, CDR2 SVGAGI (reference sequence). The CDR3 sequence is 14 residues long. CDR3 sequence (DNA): TGTGCCAGCAGTCTAACAGGGGGCGGTTCACCCCTCCACTTT. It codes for CASSLTGGGSPLHF.

Written as DNA, the CDR3 is TGTGCCAGCAGTACCGGACACGGTGGAACACAAGAGACCCAGTACTTC. The encoded protein is CASSTGHGGTQETQYF. The rearrangement joins TRBV9 to TRBJ2-5; D is possibly TRBD1 (5 bases). The germline gives CDR1 SGDLS, CDR2 YYNGEE. V lost 5 bases, J lost 2 bases, and 19 bases lay in between. This CDR3 is 16 amino acids long.

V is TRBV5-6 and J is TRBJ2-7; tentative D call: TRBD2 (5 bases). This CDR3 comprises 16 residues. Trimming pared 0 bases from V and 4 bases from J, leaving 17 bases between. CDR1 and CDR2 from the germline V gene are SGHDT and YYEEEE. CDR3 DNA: TGTGCCAGCAGCTTGGCCGGGCTAGCAGTTGGTTACGAGCAGTACTTC. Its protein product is CASSLAGLAVGYEQYF.

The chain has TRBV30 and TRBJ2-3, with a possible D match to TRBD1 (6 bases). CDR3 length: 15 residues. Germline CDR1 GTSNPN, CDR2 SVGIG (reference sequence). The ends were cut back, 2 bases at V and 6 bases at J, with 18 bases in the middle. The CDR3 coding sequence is TGTGCCTGGAGTTCAAAAGGAAGGGGGATTGATACGCAGTATTTT. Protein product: CAWSSKGRGIDTQYF.

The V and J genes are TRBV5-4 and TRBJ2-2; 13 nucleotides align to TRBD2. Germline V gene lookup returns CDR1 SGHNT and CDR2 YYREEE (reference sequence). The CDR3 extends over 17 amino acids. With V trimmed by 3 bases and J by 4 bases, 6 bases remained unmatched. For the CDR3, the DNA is TGTGCCAGCAGCTCTATCGGACTAGCGGGGGTCACCGGGGAGCTGTTTTTT. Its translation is CASSSIGLAGVTGELFF.

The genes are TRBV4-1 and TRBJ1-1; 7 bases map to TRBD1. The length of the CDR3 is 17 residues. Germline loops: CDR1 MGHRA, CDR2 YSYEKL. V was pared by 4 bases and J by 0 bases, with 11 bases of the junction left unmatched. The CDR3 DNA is TGCGCCAGCAGCCCCTACTCCAACAGGGGCATGAACACTGAAGCTTTCTTT. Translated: CASSPYSNRGMNTEAFF.

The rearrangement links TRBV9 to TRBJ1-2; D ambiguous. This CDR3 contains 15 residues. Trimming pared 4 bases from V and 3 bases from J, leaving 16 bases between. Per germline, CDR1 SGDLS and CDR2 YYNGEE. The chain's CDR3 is CASSPPGSTYYGYTF. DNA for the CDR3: TGTGCCAGCAGCCCCCCGGGTTCCACCTACTATGGCTACACCTTC.

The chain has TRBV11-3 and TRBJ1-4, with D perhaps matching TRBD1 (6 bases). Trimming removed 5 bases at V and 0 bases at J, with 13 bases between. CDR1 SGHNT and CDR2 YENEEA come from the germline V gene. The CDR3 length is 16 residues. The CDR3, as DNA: TGTGCCAGCAGCCCAGGGGCCGTTTCAACTAATGAAAAACTGTTTTTT. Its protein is CASSPGAVSTNEKLFF.

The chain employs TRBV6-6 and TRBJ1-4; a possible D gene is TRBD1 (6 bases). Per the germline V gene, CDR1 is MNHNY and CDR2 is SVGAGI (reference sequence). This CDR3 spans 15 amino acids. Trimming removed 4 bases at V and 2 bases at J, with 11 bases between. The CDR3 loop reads CASSSPGHTNEKLFF. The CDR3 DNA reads TGTGCCAGCAGTTCCCCGGGACATACTAATGAAAAACTGTTTTTT.

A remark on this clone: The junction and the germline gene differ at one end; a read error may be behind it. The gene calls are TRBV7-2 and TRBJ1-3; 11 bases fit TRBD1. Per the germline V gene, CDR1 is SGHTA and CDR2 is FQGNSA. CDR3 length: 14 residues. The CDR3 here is CASSSGTGGKTIYF. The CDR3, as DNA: TGTGCCAGCAGCTCTGGGACAGGGGGAAAGACCATATATTTT.